These 26 T cell receptor beta chains originate from one sample sequenced in a study of regulatory T cells in long-lasting Graves disease. Arm-PCR of CDR3 regions with iRepertoire HTBI primers generated TCR beta libraries. Via MiXCR, TCRdb re-called the multiplex PCR reads, giving one row per CDR3 protein. The sample gives 400,000 to 500,000 distinct CDR3 sequences, 22% of which show up once; 13% is in the top ten. As to time point: persistent/refractory GD, antithyroid drugs over 5 years with positive TRAb. With RNA extracted from PBMCs as input, the TCR library was made. Sequencing used peripheral blood mononuclear cells (PBMCs), obtained when the disease was refractory, from a patient treated with antithyroid drugs. The receptors stem from a female donor with Graves disease.

As to this clonotype: With a much larger clone just one base away, this may be a read error. This chain uses TRBV6-1 with TRBJ1-4, with 10 bases fitting TRBD1. Germline CDR1 MNHNS, CDR2 SASEGT. The CDR3 has 12 amino acids. CDR3 protein: CASTDRGQGLIF. The CDR3 bases are TGTGCCAGCACGGACCGGGGACAGGGGTTGATTTTT.

This clonotype has at least ten counts. The chain joins TRBV12-5 to TRBJ1-2, with D uncertain. Germline assignment: CDR1 LGHNT and CDR2 FRNRAP. Trimming took 6 bases from V and 4 from J, leaving 18 bases between them. CDR3 length equals 15 residues. CDR3 residues: CASGPPETRGYGYTF. Written as DNA, the CDR3 is TGTGCTAGTGGACCCCCTGAGACAAGAGGCTATGGCTACACCTTC.

This clonotype was counted at least ten times. The V and J genes are TRBV7-2 and TRBJ1-1; 9 bases line up with TRBD1. From germline, CDR1 is SGHTA and CDR2 FQGNSA. The V and J ends lost 4 bases and 5 bases, in that order; junction bases with no gene match: 5. The CDR3 totals 14 residues. The DNA of the CDR3 is TGTGCCAGCAGCTGGACAGGGGTGGCGACTGAAGCTTTCTTT. It specifies CASSWTGVATEAFF. The full variable domain, with the rest looked up from reference TRBV7-2 and TRBJ1-1, is GAGVSQSPSNKVTEKGKDVELRCDPISGHTALYWYRQSLGQGLEFLIYFQGNSAPDKSGLPSDRFSAERTGGSVSTLTIQRTQQEDSAVYLCASSWTGVATEAFFGQGTRLTVV.

This clonotype came up a few times. The chain uses TRBV7-9 and TRBJ1-6; D is uncertain. V lost 2 bases and J lost 7, with 9 bases in between. Germline loops: CDR1 SEHNR, CDR2 FQNEAQ (reference sequence). The length of the CDR3 is 14 residues. Here the CDR3 DNA reads TGTGCCAGCAGCTTAAATGTCAGAAATTCACCCCTCCACTTT. Its translation: CASSLNVRNSPLHF.

This clonotype was picked up one time. The J gene is TRBJ1-5, the V gene TRBV4-1; 7 nucleotides match TRBD1. This CDR3 comprises 18 residues. The germline V gene encodes CDR1 MGHRA and CDR2 YSYEKL. V trimming: 0 bases; J trimming: 1 base; junction bases outside the gene matches: 9. This CDR3 reads CASSQDGQAPMSNQPQHF. The CDR3 DNA sequence: TGCGCCAGCAGCCAAGATGGACAGGCCCCGATGAGCAATCAGCCCCAGCATTTT.

This clonotype has a count of ten or more. The chain recombines TRBV9 with TRBJ1-2; D remains ambiguous. V was trimmed by 0 bases and J by 7 bases, leaving 7 bases between them. CDR1 is SGDLS and CDR2 is YYNGEE in the germline V gene. The CDR3 covers 12 residues. The CDR3 bases are TGTGCCAGCAGCGTAGACAGTGGTGGCTACACCTTC. It yields the protein CASSVDSGGYTF.

This rearrangement joins TRBV20-1 to TRBJ2-1; 10 bases map to TRBD2. J was trimmed by 4 bases and V by 3 bases; bases with no gene match: 6. From germline, CDR1 is DFQATT and CDR2 SNEGSKA (reference sequence). The CDR3 is 15 residues long. The CDR3 is CSASRSGGLYNEQFF. As DNA, the CDR3 is TGCAGTGCTAGCCGTAGCGGGGGGCTGTACAATGAGCAGTTCTTC.

About this clonotype: A much larger clonotype is one base distant, so this may be a read error. Here the CDR3 omits its conserved ending phenylalanine or tryptophan, so a read error is the likely source. This chain connects TRBV7-9 to TRBJ2-7, with a weak D call TRBD1 (6 bases). The germline gives CDR1 SEHNR, CDR2 FQNEAQ (reference sequence). The CDR3 is made up of 12 amino acids. Trimming took 7 bases from V and 3 from J, leaving 10 bases between them. The CDR3 nucleotides are TGTGCCAGCACCACAGGGAACTACGAGCAGTACTCC. Translation: CASTTGNYEQYS.

V is TRBV20-1 and J is TRBJ1-6; the D gene is possibly TRBD1 (6 bases). Trimming shortened V by 6 bases and J by 7 bases, and 13 bases separated the two germline ends. The CDR3 runs 13 residues. Germline CDR1 reads DFQATT; CDR2 reads SNEGSKA (reference sequence). CDR3 in amino acids: CSAPAGANSPLHF. The CDR3, as DNA: TGCAGTGCCCCAGCGGGGGCGAATTCACCCCTCCACTTT.

This clonotype was seen at least ten times. The chain links TRBV28 to TRBJ2-7, with D maybe TRBD1 (7 bases). Trimming stripped 7 bases from V and 2 bases from J, with 18 bases between. CDR1 MDHEN and CDR2 SYDVKM come from the germline V gene. The length of the CDR3 is 15 residues. The DNA for the CDR3 is TGTGCCAGCATCCCAGGGGGGACGGCAACCTACGAGCAGTACTTC. This gives the protein CASIPGGTATYEQYF.

This clonotype was counted at least ten times. The J gene is TRBJ1-2, the V gene TRBV12-3 or TRBV12-4; D perhaps matches TRBD1 (6 bases). This CDR3 region has 14 residues. V was shortened by 1 base and J by 2 bases, with 8 bases between the two germline ends. For the CDR3, the DNA is TGTGCCAGCAGTTTAGACAGGGTGAACTATGGCTACACCTTC. Residues: CASSLDRVNYGYTF.

This sequence joins TRBV2 and TRBJ2-1, with D perhaps TRBD2 (5 bases). Trimming removed 7 bases from V and 5 bases from J, with 15 bases in between. The CDR3 has 14 residues. Germline V gene data show CDR1 as SNHLY and CDR2 as FYNNEI. The CDR3 DNA is TGTGCCAGCAATTTTGCGGGCCTACACAATGAGCAGTTCTTC. Its protein product is CASNFAGLHNEQFF. The full variable domain, with the rest looked up from reference TRBV2 and TRBJ2-1, is EPEVTQTPSHQVTQMGQEVILRCVPISNHLYFYWYRQILGQKVEFLVSFYNNEISEKSEIFDDQFSVERPDGSNFTLKIRSTKLEDSAMYFCASNFAGLHNEQFFGPGTRLTVL.

The chain has TRBV19 and TRBJ2-7, with 7 positions matching TRBD1. CDR1 and CDR2 (germline): LNHDA, SQIVND (reference sequence). The length of the CDR3 is 14 residues. J gave up 1 base and V 6 bases, and 6 bases lay outside the gene matches. The CDR3: CASSAGGRSYEQYF. The CDR3 DNA sequence: TGTGCCAGTAGCGCAGGGGGTAGGTCCTACGAGCAGTACTTC.

The sample holds a few counts of this clonotype. The DNA of the CDR3 is TGCAGTGCTAGAGAGGTACTAGCGGGAGCGGGCGAGCAGTACTTC. It is translated as CSAREVLAGAGEQYF. V and J are TRBV20-1 and TRBJ2-7, with 11 bases identical to TRBD2. Germline-derived CDR1 and CDR2 are DFQATT and SNEGSKA (reference sequence). V shed 0 bases and J 6 bases; nucleotides not matched to a gene: 7. CDR3 size: 15 residues.

The table lists this clonotype with many counts. This sequence joins TRBV3-1 and TRBJ1-5; no reliable D call. Trimming took 1 base from V and 3 from J, leaving 7 bases between them. The CDR3 spans 14 residues. The germline V gene encodes CDR1 LGHDT and CDR2 YNNKEL (reference sequence). The CDR3 DNA follows: TGTGCCAGCAGCCAAGGGAGGTTCAATCAGCCCCAGCATTTT. Translated: CASSQGRFNQPQHF.

This clonotype is a singleton in its sample. The genes are TRBV19 and TRBJ1-5; a possible D gene is TRBD1 (5 bases). The germline V gene encodes CDR1 LNHDA and CDR2 SQIVND (reference sequence). V lost 8 bases to trimming and J lost 0 bases, with 8 bases between them. The CDR3 is 13 amino acids. CDR3 nucleotides: TGTGCCAGTGGGGGTTATAGCAATCAGCCCCAGCATTTT. Its translation: CASGGYSNQPQHF.

V is TRBV29-1 and J is TRBJ2-7, with D possibly matching TRBD2 (6 bases). The CDR3 has 13 amino acids. Germline loops: CDR1 SQVTM, CDR2 ANQGSEA. V was shortened by 3 bases and J by 0 bases, with 9 bases between the two germline ends. The CDR3, as DNA: TGCAGCGTTGATGCGGGAAACTCCTACGAGCAGTACTTC. It yields the protein CSVDAGNSYEQYF.

The sample holds a few counts of this clonotype. This rearrangement joins TRBV5-1 to TRBJ1-4, with no clear D. The germline V gene has CDR1 SGHRS and CDR2 YFSETQ. V lost 0 bases to trimming and J lost 0 bases, with 6 bases between them. The CDR3 has 15 amino acids. The DNA for the CDR3 is TGCGCCAGCAGCTTGGCCTCTGCAACTAATGAAAAACTGTTTTTT. Its translation: CASSLASATNEKLFF.

This clonotype showed up many times. The chain is built from TRBV28 and TRBJ2-7, with 9 nucleotides matching TRBD1. There are 17 residues in the CDR3. The V segment lost 3 bases and the J segment 4 bases; nucleotides outside the gene matches: 13. The germline V gene has CDR1 MDHEN and CDR2 SYDVKM. The CDR3 region is CASSFFSYRGLGYEQYF. CDR3 DNA sequence: TGTGCCAGCAGTTTCTTCTCCTACAGGGGGCTAGGATACGAGCAGTACTTC. The full variable domain, rest sourced from reference TRBV28 and TRBJ2-7, is DVKVTQSSRYLVKRTGEKVFLECVQDMDHENMFWYRQDPGLGLRLIYFSYDVKMKEKGDIPEGYSVSREKKERFSLILESASTNQTSMYLCASSFFSYRGLGYEQYFGPGTRLTVT.

A word on this clonotype: This sequence may be a read error, since a much larger clone differs from it by one base. The J gene is TRBJ2-7, the V gene TRBV20-1; D is perhaps TRBD2 (6 bases). Germline V gene sequence: CDR1 DFQATT, CDR2 SNEGSKA (reference sequence). This CDR3 comprises 13 residues. The CDR3 spells CGARLANSYEQYF. The CDR3 DNA reads TGCGGTGCGAGGCTAGCGAATTCCTACGAGCAGTACTTC.

The table lists this clonotype with many counts. V usage is TRBV11-3 and J usage is TRBJ2-7; TRBD1 aligns across 11 bases. The V and J ends lost 5 bases and 3 bases, in that order; junction bases with no gene match: 6. Germline assignment: CDR1 SGHNT and CDR2 YENEEA. CDR3 length: 15 amino acids. CDR3 protein: CASSRSGTGGYEQYF. In DNA, the CDR3 is TGTGCCAGCAGCAGATCCGGGACAGGGGGCTACGAGCAGTACTTC.

The J gene is TRBJ1-5, the V gene TRBV29-1; 9 bases match TRBD1. CDR1 and CDR2 from the germline V gene are SQVTM and ANQGSEA. The CDR3 totals 12 residues. Trimming removed 6 bases from V and 7 bases from J; junction bases left unmatched: 4. CDR3 coding DNA: TGCAGCGTGGGACAGGGAAGGCAGCCCCAGCATTTT. Translated: CSVGQGRQPQHF.

The sample holds many counts of this clonotype. This sequence joins TRBV6-1 and TRBJ2-7; D remains ambiguous. The CDR3 contains 14 residues. Trimming took off 0 bases at V and 7 bases at J, with 13 bases between the two ends. Germline V gives CDR1 MNHNS, CDR2 SASEGT. The chain's CDR3 is CASSEAHGMREQYF. The DNA of the CDR3 is TGTGCCAGCAGTGAAGCGCATGGGATGAGGGAGCAGTACTTC.

CDR3 in DNA: TGCGCCAGCACCCCCTCAGGGGGCTATGGCTACACCTTC. Protein product: CASTPSGGYGYTF. V and J are TRBV5-1 and TRBJ1-2, with 7 positions matching TRBD1. The CDR3 runs to 13 residues. The ends lost 6 bases at V and 4 bases at J; junction bases unmatched: 6. The germline gives CDR1 SGHRS, CDR2 YFSETQ.

The sample holds many counts of this clonotype. This chain connects TRBV11-2 to TRBJ1-1, with D unresolved. CDR1 and CDR2 from the germline V gene are SGHAT and FQNNGV. V lost 1 base and J lost 0, with 9 bases in between. This CDR3 spans 15 amino acids. DNA for the CDR3: TGTGCCAGCAGCTTAGGTAGGGTAATGAACACTGAAGCTTTCTTT. This translates into CASSLGRVMNTEAFF.

The gene calls are TRBV5-5 and TRBJ2-5; 11 nucleotides line up with TRBD2. CDR3 length: 18 residues. Germline values: CDR1 SGHKS, CDR2 YYEKEE (reference sequence). Trimming took 3 bases from V and 2 from J; bases not matched to a gene: 12. CDR3 sequence: CASSSTMILAGEQETQYF. In DNA, the CDR3 is TGTGCCAGCAGCTCGACTATGATACTAGCGGGGGAGCAAGAGACCCAGTACTTC.